The T cell receptor beta chain described here comes from a study of blood T cell repertoires in COVID-19. Study in general: Acute and convalescent COVID-19 samples came from the United States, Italy and Spain. T cells, B-cell-depleted T cells, or PBMCs supplied cDNA or gDNA.

In the authors' workflow: Nucleated cell counts were estimated from reference gene primer amplification. The assay was immunoSEQ multiplex PCR, and TCRdb's table has in-frame clones only and misses some. V, J and clone size were drawn from that table, and D and trimming were deduced from the DNA. The sample gives 55,000 to 85,000 clones, 88% of which show up once; 5.1% is in the top ten. This clone was detected a few times. The CDR3 is 13 amino acids. Trimming removed 3 bases at V and 8 bases at J, with 11 bases between. V usage is TRBV12-3 or TRBV12-4 and J usage is TRBJ1-3; D is ambiguous. The specimen sequenced was peripheral blood. The sequence was collected from a human donor in a cohort sampled during active COVID-19. The DNA for the CDR3 is TGTGCCAGCAGTTTCAATAGGGAGCACACCATATATTTT. Translating gives CASSFNREHTIYF.